This T cell receptor (beta chain) was documented in a study of T cell responses to AZD1222 COVID-19 vaccine. Study-wide results and caveats: At study baseline, merely over 5 AZD1222 recipients were seropositive.

This CDR3 has 11 residues. V was clipped by 3 bases and J by 15 bases, with 12 bases between them. Looked up from germline, CDR1 is SGHTA and CDR2 is FQGNSA. Here immunoSEQ multiplex PCR was the method, and the copy in TCRdb shows in-frame clones only, minus some. The top ten clones hold over 2% of a sample with about 110,000 clones, roughly 92% of them seen once. On this clone itself: Antigen: not known.

The J gene is TRBJ1-5, the V gene TRBV7-2, with a weak D call TRBD1 (5 bases). Sequenced here: peripheral blood, sampled 28 days after the second AZD1222 dose. This TCR derives from an adult who received the AZD1222 COVID-19 vaccine. CDR3 in DNA: TGTGCCAGCAGCTTGGGTTCAGGGTTGCATTTT. Translated, it gives CASSLGSGLHF.